This record looks at one T cell receptor beta chain sequence and its context. There is no known antigen for this receptor. This entry is derived from a study of cytomegalovirus exposure and HLA in healthy donors (dated by TCRdb to 2017 to 2019). The study in broad terms: According to an earlier analysis of 550 to 700 of the donors, roughly 180 million T cells yielded some 110 million unique TCR beta sequences and around 280 Gb of sequence data. On average, roughly 250,000 unique TCR beta nucleotide sequences were sequenced per donor among 398 genotyped donors of the cohort, with 15% to 20% of those sequences being non-productive. High-throughput TCR immunosequencing, statistical association of individual TCRs with disease status, and machine learning were combined to predict cytomegalovirus infection status. In a later genetic analysis, genome-wide SNP genotypes for 398 of the 666 donors were used, and that subset was treated as a discovery cohort. Around 330 gigabases of sequencing data and approximately 91 million unique TCR sequences made up an early release that covered nearly 650 HLA-typed donors. In an earlier analysis of a few hundred of the donors, high-throughput TCR beta sequencing was used to judge whether each TCR beta V gene segment behaved as functional or pseudogenic. Four or five DR-DQ haplotypes were handled as single units for association and clustering because linkage in the cohort was strong. A separate validation cohort of 100 to 150 different subjects was used in addition to the 666-subject first cohort. Rather than drawing on any new phenotypic data, the later analysis identified candidate immune exposures from TCR beta sequences and the way those sequences occurred across donors. All discovery cohort repertoires had been generated using a single sequencing platform. The aim of the study was to test whether cataloging public T cell receptors could identify signatures of past pathogen exposure. The study profiled the T cell repertoires of about 640 subjects by immunosequencing and related them to cytomegalovirus serostatus. Among the roughly 400 genotyped donors, approximately 76% belonged to the genetic ancestry cluster associated with self-reported Caucasian donors. The number of typed donors differed by locus: roughly 629-640 for A, B, C, DRB1 and DQB1; 500 to 550 for DQA1; approximately 600 for DPA1; and about 450 for DPB1. Alongside the repertoire data, information on donor age, sex, ethnicity and CMV serostatus was compiled. HLA typing included class I and class II loci at four-digit resolution. In a later analysis, previously published TCR beta repertoires from several hundred donors were re-analyzed and high-resolution HLA genotyping was added so that TCR occurrence patterns could be studied.

V is shortened by 3 bases, J by 7 bases, and the region joining them spans 16 bases. The cysteine opens and the phenylalanine closes a CDR3 of 14 amino acids. CDR3 DNA only is kept here, 42 bases in frame from base 1. Per the germline V gene, SGHRS is the CDR1 and YFSETQ is the CDR2. The library was produced with the immunoSEQ multiplex PCR assay. For the multiplex PCR, a mixture combining 60 forward primers for TCR Vbeta segments and 13 reverse primers for TCR Jbeta segments was used. The CDR3 region of rearranged TCR beta genes was amplified from genomic DNA with a multiplex PCR assay. The Illumina HiSeq System was used to sequence the amplified TCR beta libraries as 87-base-pair reads. The authors' analysis ran thus. In a later analysis, roughly 80 million unique TCR beta chains were counted across the approximately 670 repertoires, and approximately 11 million of these chains were shared by at least two donors. Raw reads were error-corrected and collapsed into unique sequences by a nearest-neighbor algorithm in which closely related sequences were merged to remove PCR and sequencing errors. V, D and J gene segments were assigned by aligning CDR3 sequences to IMGT reference sequences. For a sequence to be retained, a match of at least six nucleotides was required to both a V gene segment and a J gene segment. A rearrangement was called productive if the CDR3 had no stop codons and remained in frame with V and J, and every other rearrangement was called non-productive. Following IMGT convention, CDR3 was defined as the stretch from the second conserved V-encoded cysteine up to the conserved J-encoded phenylalanine. Sequences without an unambiguous match to a single V gene segment were excluded from the earlier analysis of a few hundred of the donors. In an earlier analysis of roughly 500 of the donors, V segments were called functional above 56.7% productive rearrangements and were called segregating when the between-donor standard deviation exceeded 5%. To diagnose cytomegalovirus status from the catalog of TCR beta chain sequences, a statistical classification framework was built. A later analysis assigned V and J genes by comparing TCR nucleotide sequences with IMGT/GENE-DB human TR gene sequences. A later analysis assigned CDR3 sequences and most-parsimonious VDJ recombination scenarios with the TCRdist pipeline. In a later analysis, each TCR beta chain was defined by its CDR3 amino acid sequence together with its V-gene family, and reads lacking a unique V-gene family were excluded. In a later analysis, 450 to 600 highly shared, low-generation-probability nucleotide sequences were removed to address suspected cross-contamination and a sequencing artifact. In a later analysis, a clonal expansion index was calculated for each public chain from normalized within-repertoire ranks of inferred template counts. Generation probabilities in a later analysis came from a VDJ recombination model fitted to out-of-frame rearrangements, and those results were checked against IGoR. In a later analysis, TCR-TCR, TCR-HLA and TCR-CMV co-occurrence was scored with hypergeometric tests, and a repertoire-size bias correction was applied to TCR pairs. In a later analysis, false discovery rates were estimated by permuting HLA or CMV assignments 20 times. A later analysis grouped co-occurring TCRs with DBSCAN, adding TCRdist sequence similarity when clustering within HLA-allele-positive subsets. For co-occurrence clustering, repertoires with fewer than 30,000 or more than 120,000 public chains were excluded, along with five repertoires with anomalous nucleotide sharing. In its TCRdb copy, this immuneACCESS table keeps in-frame sequences only and misses some clones. Where compared with another copy, unresolved V genes explain less than half of these, and the others have no known cause. Clone size and the V and J calls come from that table; the DNA yielded D and trimming. The sample table holds about 46,000 clones. The top ten clonotypes cover about 1% of the sample.

The cohort comprised fewer than 750 healthy bone marrow donors. Cohort members were all nominally healthy when sampled, although unrecorded immune exposures were likely present. The donor tested CMV seronegative, placing the donor among the 350 or so seronegative members of the cohort. A peripheral blood sample was provided by each donor, and peripheral blood mononuclear cells were used for TCR beta sequencing. The Qiagen DNeasy Blood Extraction Kit was used to extract genomic DNA from the blood cell samples. What the study reported, not specific to this receptor: At a false discovery rate of 0.05, a later analysis linked some 18,000 TCR beta sequences to specific HLA alleles. In an earlier analysis of 587 of the donors, most TCR beta V segments appeared in productive rearrangements about 90% or about 30% of the time, broadly matching IMGT annotations. A later analysis reported that several top co-occurrence clusters appeared linked to parvovirus B19, influenza, CMV and Epstein-Barr virus. Correlated functional status among segregating V segments might be attributable to linkage disequilibrium, but an unknown experimental factor could not be ruled out. When HLA alleles, especially DR and DQ, strongly co-occurred, attributing TCR associations to individual alleles was difficult. Because HLA typing was missing for some donors at each locus, association tests included only the typed subset. A later analysis found that TCR association rates varied across HLA loci, with DRB1 alleles showing the most associated TCRs and HLA-C alleles the fewest. The study listed 150 to 200 TCR beta chains as associated with cytomegalovirus. The authors suggested that the approach could potentially be generalized to other disease states and immunological phenotypes. About 15 rarely observed V segments, including chromosome 9 orphons, were excluded from the earlier analysis of about 610 of the donors because counts were too low. For the cohort, immune exposure information was limited to CMV serostatus. V-gene and J-gene trimming of TCR beta chains was associated with a missense DCLRE1C variant in a later genetic analysis, and the association was replicated in an independent cohort. Cytomegalovirus status was reported to be diagnosed by the classifier with high specificity and sensitivity in both the original and validation cohorts. The presence/absence analyses assumed that sequencing depth was roughly uniform across donors, and that assumption may not be true. This cohort had only TCR beta chains sequenced, and the lack of alpha or paired-chain data limited which features could be detected. Most TCR sequences were observed very rarely across donors, whereas some public TCRs were present in many individuals. In a later analysis, HLA-associated TCR beta chains showed more clonal expansion and lower generation probabilities than non-associated chains that were equally common. A cluster of highly shared sequence variants was judged likely to be a technical artifact of the sequencing pipeline. Compared with the approximately 700-donor mean, donors in an Asian-associated ancestry cluster had fewer N-insertions in productive TCRs, according to a later genetic analysis. In a later analysis, most CMV-associated TCR beta chains were found to appear HLA-restricted, with HLA associations seemingly driven largely by CMV exposure. Some IMGT-functional V segments, including TRBV6-2 and TRBV6-3, could not be distinguished by the 87-base-pair reads and were therefore excluded. In vitro tests confirmed that a few of the cytomegalovirus-associated TCR beta chains recognize cytomegalovirus antigens. A further reported finding was that TCR beta sequences accurately predicted the HLA-A and HLA-B alleles for most subjects in the first cohort.

The chain is assembled from TRBV5-1 and TRBJ2-5, with TRBD2 tentatively as D gene (5 bases match). The sequencing input was PBMCs. The source of this sequence is a woman in her thirties or forties in good health and CMV-seronegative. The nucleotides read TGCGCCAGCAGCTCCGGGTCGGATGGAGGGACCCAGTACTTC. Translated, this is CASSSGSDGGTQYF.